This T cell receptor beta chain came from a study of T cells in Graves' hyperthyroidism and ophthalmopathy. General study results and limits: Model output signaled ophthalmopathy a median 6.5 months ahead of onset. Also found in blood were most expanded thyroid clonotypes above 0.001.

On this clonotype itself: Its specificity is unknown.

The trim removed 6 bases at V and 5 bases at J, leaving 9 bases unmatched. The CDR3 consists of 15 residues. Stability of Graves' hyperthyroidism was defined as absent ophthalmopathy progression within 18 months. Approximately 10 ml of fresh peripheral blood supplied the PBMCs. Authors of the study amplified TCR beta CDR3 regions from RNA transcripts. Carried out on the TCR CDR3, a first-round RT-PCR used the HTBI primer set. In TCRdb, the multiplex PCR reads were re-called with MiXCR into one record per CDR3 protein. The table includes 500,000 to 600,000 distinct CDR3 sequences, over 15% detected once.

The chain links TRBV12-3 or TRBV12-4 to TRBJ1-5, with 8 bases fitting TRBD1. Sample: blood. This receptor was identified in a young woman with Graves' hyperthyroidism. The CDR3 protein is CASRLTGGRDQPQHF. CDR3 coding DNA: TGTGCCAGCAGGTTAACAGGGGGACGCGATCAGCCCCAGCATTTT.